This T cell receptor (beta chain) was observed in a study of blood T cells in healthy people across ages. Study-wide results and limits: Significant beta diversity loss was already apparent by age roughly 40, declining roughly linearly.

With each sample, at least 5.5 micrograms of total RNA were extracted. The authors ran a second PCR of about 7 to 11 cycles using a sample-barcoded 5' primer and a J-beta primer mix. One entry per CDR3 protein results from TCRdb running MiXCR on the 5' RACE reads. The table records approximately 1.5 million distinct CDR3 sequences, around 36% of them present only once. Trimming removed 7 bases at V and 6 bases at J, with 21 bases between. This CDR3 comprises 14 residues. CDR1 DFQATT and CDR2 SNEGSKA come from the germline V gene (reference sequence). This clonotype has just a few counts. Its cognate antigen is unknown.

The chain recombines TRBV20-1 with TRBJ1-2, with D possibly TRBD1 on 5 matching bases. The receptor comes from a woman aged 30 to 39 in good health. Sequenced: blood. CDR3 in amino acids: CSVTPGSLGDGYTF. The CDR3 coding sequence is TGCAGTGTTACCCCAGGGTCGTTGGGTGATGGCTACACCTTC.